One sample yielded the 13 T cell receptor beta chains listed below, sequenced in a study of blood T cell repertoires in COVID-19. The method was immunoSEQ multiplex PCR; TCRdb's version includes in-frame clones alone and lacks a portion of them. In the table there are 250,000 to 300,000 clones, 84% of which are singletons. Sequencing was done on a sample of PBMCs or T cells enriched from blood (not recorded which). The receptors derive from a man aged 50 to 59 who had recovered from COVID-19.

The rearrangement uses TRBV7-2 and TRBJ2-1; 7 bases match TRBD2. Germline CDR1 reads SGHTA; CDR2 reads FQGNSA. After removal of 5 bases from V and 10 bases from J, the junction contained 14 bases not matched to a gene. The CDR3 totals 15 residues. The CDR3 reads CASSGGLVVGGEQFF. DNA for the CDR3: TGTGCCAGCAGCGGCGGACTAGTCGTGGGGGGGGAGCAGTTCTTC. Looking up the rest from reference TRBV7-2 and TRBJ2-1 gives the full variable domain: GAGVSQSPSNKVTEKGKDVELRCDPISGHTALYWYRQSLGQGLEFLIYFQGNSAPDKSGLPSDRFSAERTGGSVSTLTIQRTQQEDSAVYLCASSGGLVVGGEQFFGPGTRLTVL.

V gene TRBV2 combines with J gene TRBJ2-3; no definite D call. CDR1 SNHLY and CDR2 FYNNEI come from the germline V gene. V was cut by 2 bases and J by 3 bases, with 9 bases left in between. CDR3 length: 14 residues. The CDR3 loop is CASSESPSTDTQYF. The CDR3 nucleotides read TGTGCCAGCAGTGAATCGCCGAGTACAGATACGCAGTATTTT. The entire variable domain, with the rest obtained from reference TRBV2 and TRBJ2-3, is as follows: EPEVTQTPSHQVTQMGQEVILRCVPISNHLYFYWYRQILGQKVEFLVSFYNNEISEKSEIFDDQFSVERPDGSNFTLKIRSTKLEDSAMYFCASSESPSTDTQYFGPGTRLTVL.

The chain has TRBV10-3 and TRBJ1-2; 10 bases match TRBD1. V gave up 11 bases and J gave up 0 bases; unmatched junction bases: 9. In germline, CDR1 is ENHRY, CDR2 SYGVKD. The CDR3 is 15 amino acids. The chain's CDR3 is CAARDRGFANYGYTF. The CDR3 DNA reads as TGTGCCGCCCGGGACAGGGGTTTTGCTAACTATGGCTACACCTTC.

The chain uses TRBV6-2 or TRBV6-3 and TRBJ2-7; 7 positions match TRBD1. After removal of 2 bases from V and 5 bases from J, the junction contained 6 bases not matched to a gene. There are 14 residues in the CDR3. Germline V CDR1 and CDR2: MNHEY, SVGEGT. CDR3 amino acids: CASSYRGLRNEQYF. CDR3 sequence (DNA): TGTGCCAGCAGTTACAGGGGGCTGAGGAACGAGCAGTACTTC.

The rearrangement links TRBV7-9 to TRBJ2-5; TRBD2 agrees at 10 bases. The CDR3 covers 15 residues. The J segment lost 1 base and the V segment lost 3 bases, leaving 2 bases of the junction unmatched. Germline V lookup: CDR1 SEHNR, CDR2 FQNEAQ (reference sequence). The CDR3, as DNA: TGTGCCAGCAGCTTCTTAGCGGGAGGCCAAGAGACCCAGTACTTC. This sequence encodes CASSFLAGGQETQYF.

This clone occurred a few times. This sequence joins TRBV6-5 and TRBJ1-1; D not certain. Trimming shortened V by 4 bases and J by 8 bases, and 8 bases separated the two germline ends. CDR3 length: 11 residues. Germline-derived CDR1 and CDR2 are MNHEY and SVGAGI. The CDR3 spells CASSLVPEAFF. CDR3 coding DNA: TGTGCCAGCAGTTTAGTTCCCGAAGCTTTCTTT.

V usage is TRBV28 and J usage is TRBJ1-4; D not certain. With 6 bases removed from V and 4 bases from J, the gap between germline ends came to 12 bases. CDR1 and CDR2 (germline): MDHEN, SYDVKM. The CDR3 loop spans 14 amino acids. CDR3 amino acids: CASSTPASNEKLFF. As DNA, the CDR3 is TGTGCCAGCAGCACACCGGCTAGTAATGAAAAACTGTTTTTT.

V is TRBV19 and J is TRBJ1-4, with 8 positions matching TRBD1. Germline values: CDR1 LNHDA, CDR2 SQIVND (reference sequence). This CDR3 is built from 15 residues. J gave up 5 bases and V 3 bases, and 5 bases lay outside the gene matches. Written as DNA, the CDR3 is TGTGCCAGTAGTATGCAGGGGGCAAGGAATGAAAAACTGTTTTTT. Residues: CASSMQGARNEKLFF.

The chain uses TRBV6-5 and TRBJ1-6; no firm D call. This CDR3 comprises 13 residues. Germline V gives CDR1 MNHEY, CDR2 SVGAGI. V was trimmed by 6 bases and J by 8 bases, leaving 11 bases between them. The CDR3 DNA reads TGTGCCAGCAGAACGAGGGTGGATTCACCCCTCCACTTT. It translates to CASRTRVDSPLHF.

A single count supports this clone. This sequence joins TRBV24-1 and TRBJ1-1; D is possibly TRBD1 (6 bases). Trimming shortened V by 7 bases and J by 1 base, and 9 bases separated the two germline ends. CDR1 is KGHDR and CDR2 is SFDVKD in the germline V gene. CDR3 length: 13 residues. The CDR3 DNA follows: TGTGCCACCAGCAGGGGACCGAACACTGAAGCTTTCTTT. Amino acid sequence: CATSRGPNTEAFF.

This chain links TRBV6-5 with TRBJ1-2; 7 bases align to TRBD1. The CDR3 is 14 residues long. The V segment lost 6 bases and the J segment 2 bases; nucleotides outside the gene matches: 6. Germline V CDR1 and CDR2: MNHEY, SVGAGI. The CDR3 region is CASRGDRLNYGYTF. CDR3 bases: TGTGCCAGCAGGGGGGACAGATTAAACTATGGCTACACCTTC.

The rearrangement links TRBV5-1 to TRBJ1-1; TRBD1 agrees at 7 bases. Germline V lookup: CDR1 SGHRS, CDR2 YFSETQ. V was clipped by 1 base and J by 0 bases; unmatched bases: 15. There are 19 residues in the CDR3. The DNA of the CDR3 is TGCGCCAGCAGCTTGAAGGGCTCACAGGGGACAAGGATGAACACTGAAGCTTTCTTT. Its protein is CASSLKGSQGTRMNTEAFF.

There are a few counts of this clone. V gene TRBV6-1 combines with J gene TRBJ2-5; weak D call: TRBD2 (5 bases). This CDR3 comprises 15 residues. Germline CDR1 reads MNHNS; CDR2 reads SASEGT. With 1 base removed from V and 4 bases from J, the gap between germline ends came to 13 bases. CDR3 sequence reads: CASSEGGARGETQYF. CDR3 bases: TGTGCCAGCAGTGAAGGTGGAGCACGGGGAGAGACCCAGTACTTC.